Presented here are 20 T cell receptor beta chains from one specimen sequenced in a study of T cell repertoires in cytomegalovirus infection. TCRdb redid the calling of the reads with MiXCR, one entry per CDR3 protein. The sample has a few hundred thousand distinct CDR3 sequences, roughly 29% seen once. No antigen has been identified for these receptors. The input for sequencing was cultured PBMCs, taken from culture after CMV antigen stimulation. The source is a human donor in good health (CMV status not recorded). Some clones in this sample may be carry-over from other donors' samples.

The table lists this clonotype with many counts. V is TRBV6-1 and J is TRBJ1-1; D might be TRBD1 (6 bases). Trimming removed 5 bases at V and 7 bases at J, with 11 bases between. This CDR3 contains 12 residues. The germline CDR1 and CDR2 sequences are MNHNS and SASEGT. The chain's CDR3 is CASSLGTLEAFF. CDR3 nucleotide sequence: TGTGCCAGCAGTTTGGGGACACTTGAAGCTTTCTTT.

The rearrangement uses TRBV6-6 and TRBJ1-1; D is ambiguous. V was trimmed by 6 bases and J by 1 base, leaving 12 bases between them. CDR1 and CDR2 (germline): MNHNY, SVGAGI (reference sequence). The CDR3 runs to 14 residues. DNA for the CDR3: TGTGCCAGCAGCCCGCCCACAGCGAACACTGAAGCTTTCTTT. Protein: CASSPPTANTEAFF.

The count of this clonotype is one. CDR3 sequence: CASSLSWGDTEAFF. As DNA, the CDR3 is TGTGCCAGCAGTTTATCTTGGGGTGACACTGAAGCTTTCTTT. The V gene is TRBV27, the J gene TRBJ1-1; D call uncertain. Germline assignment: CDR1 MNHEY and CDR2 SMNVEV (reference sequence). This CDR3 has 14 residues. V was clipped by 0 bases and J by 3 bases, with 8 bases between them.

There are a few counts of this clonotype. The chain is built from TRBV12-3 or TRBV12-4 and TRBJ1-5, with 9 bases matching TRBD1. The CDR3 spans 20 residues. The V segment lost 2 bases and the J segment 2 bases; nucleotides outside the gene matches: 16. The CDR3 sequence: CASSLSSPGQGSLRNQPQHF. The DNA for the CDR3 is TGTGCCAGCAGTTTATCCTCCCCGGGACAGGGAAGTTTGCGCAATCAGCCCCAGCATTTT.

This chain links TRBV5-1 with TRBJ2-1; 11 bases are a match to TRBD2. The V gene's germline CDR1 is SGHRS and CDR2 YFSETQ. The CDR3 is made up of 17 amino acids. The trim removed 4 bases at V and 5 bases at J, leaving 11 bases unmatched. CDR3 residues: CASSRNRLAGTDNEQFF. CDR3 in DNA: TGCGCCAGCAGCCGGAACCGACTAGCGGGAACTGACAATGAGCAGTTCTTC.

The V gene is TRBV3-1, the J gene TRBJ2-7, with 7 bases aligning to TRBD1. The CDR3 has 14 amino acids. J gave up 1 base and V 2 bases, and 2 bases lay outside the gene matches. Germline V gene lookup returns CDR1 LGHDT and CDR2 YNNKEL (reference sequence). DNA of the CDR3: TGTGCCAGCAGCCAATTCAGGGGGTCCTACGAGCAGTACTTC. Translated, it gives CASSQFRGSYEQYF.

This clonotype occurred many times. This chain joins TRBV7-2 and TRBJ2-7, with 9 bases identical to TRBD2. CDR3 length: 14 residues. Germline values: CDR1 SGHTA, CDR2 FQGNSA. The junction had 2 bases not matched to a gene; V was cut back by 1 base and J by 4 bases. CDR3 amino acids: CASSLGSGRYEQYF. DNA of the CDR3: TGTGCCAGCAGCTTAGGGAGCGGGAGGTACGAGCAGTACTTC.

The sample holds many counts of this clonotype. The chain couples TRBV7-6 to TRBJ2-2; TRBD1 matches at 8 bases. The V segment lost 8 bases and the J segment 3 bases; nucleotides outside the gene matches: 5. CDR3 size: 14 residues. Germline V lookup: CDR1 SGHVS, CDR2 FNYEAQ. The CDR3 is CASLGTGHTGELFF. The DNA of the CDR3 is TGTGCCAGCTTAGGGACAGGTCACACCGGGGAGCTGTTTTTT. The complete variable domain, with remaining parts taken from reference TRBV7-6 and TRBJ2-2, reads GAGVSQSPRYKVTKRGQDVALRCDPISGHVSLYWYRQALGQGPEFLTYFNYEAQQDKSGLPNDRFSAERPEGSISTLTIQRTEQRDSAMYRCASLGTGHTGELFFGEGSRLTVL.

CDR3 in DNA: TGTGCCAGCGCGCCCGGTGGGGGATACTATGGCTACACCTTC. Amino acids: CASAPGGGYYGYTF. The chain employs TRBV27 and TRBJ1-2; D perhaps matches TRBD1 (5 bases). In germline, CDR1 is MNHEY, CDR2 SMNVEV (reference sequence). Trimming removed 8 bases at V and 3 bases at J, with 16 bases between. This CDR3 region has 14 residues.

This clonotype was counted between two and nine times. The V and J genes are TRBV5-1 and TRBJ2-7; weak D call: TRBD2 (6 bases). The CDR3 length is 16 residues. Germline lookup yields CDR1 SGHRS and CDR2 YFSETQ. V lost 0 bases, J lost 0 bases, and 13 bases lay in between. CDR3 nucleotide sequence: TGCGCCAGCAGCTTGGCTCGGGGGTATAGCTCCTACGAGCAGTACTTC. Translated, it gives CASSLARGYSSYEQYF.

This clonotype has a handful of counts. The chain uses TRBV7-6 and TRBJ2-3; unclear D gene. CDR3 size: 13 residues. Looked up from germline, CDR1 is SGHVS and CDR2 is FNYEAQ. V was cut by 8 bases and J by 0 bases, with 9 bases left in between. The CDR3 protein is CASGRGSTDTQYF. CDR3 DNA sequence: TGTGCCAGCGGCCGAGGTAGCACAGATACGCAGTATTTT.

This clonotype was found a few times. CDR3 sequence reads: CASSLAGAAGYEQYF. The CDR3 DNA is TGTGCCAGCAGCTTGGCGGGGGCAGCGGGCTACGAGCAGTACTTC. This chain uses TRBV5-4 with TRBJ2-7; D is possibly TRBD1 or TRBD2 (6 bases each). Germline assignment: CDR1 SGHNT and CDR2 YYREEE (reference sequence). The CDR3 has 15 residues. Trimming pared 0 bases from V and 3 bases from J, leaving 13 bases between.

This clonotype was detected a few times. The genes are TRBV7-8 and TRBJ2-2, with 7 bases aligning to TRBD2. CDR1 is SGHVS and CDR2 is FQNEAQ in the germline V gene. The CDR3 has 17 residues. V shed 0 bases and J 1 base; nucleotides not matched to a gene: 5. This chain's CDR3 is CASSLAGGRVNTGELFF. CDR3 bases: TGTGCCAGCAGCTTAGCGGGGGGGAGGGTGAACACCGGGGAGCTGTTTTTT.

J is TRBJ2-3 and V is TRBV6-1; 12 bases agree with TRBD2. J gave up 4 bases and V 5 bases, and 4 bases lay outside the gene matches. CDR1 is MNHNS, CDR2 SASEGT, per germline. The CDR3 has 15 amino acids. This CDR3 reads CASSRLAGDADTQYF. Here the CDR3 DNA reads TGTGCCAGCAGTAGACTAGCGGGAGATGCAGATACGCAGTATTTT.

The rearrangement uses TRBV7-9 and TRBJ1-1, with D possibly TRBD1 on 5 matching bases. CDR1 and CDR2 (germline): SEHNR, FQNEAQ (reference sequence). V was clipped by 2 bases and J by 3 bases, with 19 bases between them. The CDR3 has 17 amino acids. The CDR3 DNA sequence: TGTGCCAGCAGCTTACCCTTGACAGACCTTAGGGACACTGAAGCTTTCTTT. This gives the protein CASSLPLTDLRDTEAFF.

This clonotype has only a few counts. The rearrangement uses TRBV15 and TRBJ2-5; D unclear. Looked up from germline, CDR1 is LNHNV and CDR2 is YYDKDF (reference sequence). Trimming cost V 0 bases and J 2 bases, with 4 bases left between them. The CDR3 has 13 amino acids. The CDR3 nucleotides are TGTGCCACCAGCAGAGAGGGACAAGAGACCCAGTACTTC. Amino acid sequence: CATSREGQETQYF.

This clonotype has a handful of counts. V is TRBV9 and J is TRBJ2-3; D is undetermined. Trimming removed 10 bases from V and 3 bases from J, with 15 bases in between. Germline loops: CDR1 SGDLS, CDR2 YYNGEE. CDR3 length equals 13 residues. Here the CDR3 reads CAGAKSPTDTQYF. The CDR3 DNA is TGTGCCGGCGCGAAGAGCCCGACAGATACGCAGTATTTT.

This clonotype was seen ten or more times. V and J are TRBV7-6 and TRBJ2-1, with a weak D call TRBD2 (6 bases). Trimming cost V 5 bases and J 12 bases, with 26 bases left between them. Germline V gene data show CDR1 as SGHVS and CDR2 as FNYEAQ. This CDR3 is built from 16 residues. CDR3 nucleotides: TGTGCCAGCAGCCCCCAACTAGCTCCTCGGACTACGGGGCAGTTCTTC. Translating gives CASSPQLAPRTTGQFF.

The J gene is TRBJ1-1, the V gene TRBV6-6; D call uncertain. This CDR3 has 12 residues. V was shortened by 8 bases and J by 6 bases, with 13 bases between the two germline ends. The V gene's germline CDR1 is MNHNY and CDR2 SVGAGI (reference sequence). CDR3: CASRINTAEAFF. In nucleotides, the CDR3 is TGTGCCAGCCGGATCAACACTGCTGAAGCTTTCTTT.

This clonotype has a count of ten or more. The rearrangement joins TRBV19 to TRBJ2-7, with TRBD1 matching 7 bases. CDR1 and CDR2 from the germline V gene are LNHDA and SQIVND (reference sequence). The junction had 7 bases not matched to a gene; V was cut back by 5 bases and J by 3 bases. This CDR3 region has 14 residues. The CDR3 nucleotides read TGTGCCAGTAGTTCCCGGACAGGTTTCTACGAGCAGTACTTC. It codes for CASSSRTGFYEQYF.